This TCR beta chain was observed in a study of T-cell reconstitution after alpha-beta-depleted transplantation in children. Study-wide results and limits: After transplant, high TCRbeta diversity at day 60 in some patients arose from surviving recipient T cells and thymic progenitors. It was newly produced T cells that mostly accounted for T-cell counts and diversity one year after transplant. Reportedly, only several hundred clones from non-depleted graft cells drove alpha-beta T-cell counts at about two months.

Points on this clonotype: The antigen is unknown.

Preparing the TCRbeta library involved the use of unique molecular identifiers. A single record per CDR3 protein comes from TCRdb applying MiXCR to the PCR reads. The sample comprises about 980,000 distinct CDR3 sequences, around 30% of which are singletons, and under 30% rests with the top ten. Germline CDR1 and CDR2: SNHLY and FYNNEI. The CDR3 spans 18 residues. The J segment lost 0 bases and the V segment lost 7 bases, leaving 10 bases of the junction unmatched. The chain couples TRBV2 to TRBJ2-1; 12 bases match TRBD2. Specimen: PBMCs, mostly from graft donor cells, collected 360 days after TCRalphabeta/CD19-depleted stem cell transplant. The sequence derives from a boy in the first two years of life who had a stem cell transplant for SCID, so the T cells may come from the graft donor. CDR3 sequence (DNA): TGTGCCAGCATAAGACTAGCGGGGGTCATGAGCTCCTACAATGAGCAGTTCTTC. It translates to CASIRLAGVMSSYNEQFF.